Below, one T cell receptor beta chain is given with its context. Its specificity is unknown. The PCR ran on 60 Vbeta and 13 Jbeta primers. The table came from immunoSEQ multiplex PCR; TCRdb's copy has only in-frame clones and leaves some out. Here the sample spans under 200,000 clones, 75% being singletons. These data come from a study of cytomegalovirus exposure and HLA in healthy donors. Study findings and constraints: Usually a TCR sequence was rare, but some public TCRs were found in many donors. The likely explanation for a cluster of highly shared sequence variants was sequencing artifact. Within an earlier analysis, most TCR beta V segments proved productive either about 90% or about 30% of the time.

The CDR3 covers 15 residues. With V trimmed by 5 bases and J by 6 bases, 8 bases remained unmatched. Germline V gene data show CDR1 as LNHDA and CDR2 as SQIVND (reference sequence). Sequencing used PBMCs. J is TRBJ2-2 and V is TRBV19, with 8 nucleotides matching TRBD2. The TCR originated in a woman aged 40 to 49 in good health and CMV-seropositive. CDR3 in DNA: TGTGCCAGTAGTGTTCGGACTAGCTTTCCCGGGGAGCTGTTTTTT. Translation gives CASSVRTSFPGELFF.